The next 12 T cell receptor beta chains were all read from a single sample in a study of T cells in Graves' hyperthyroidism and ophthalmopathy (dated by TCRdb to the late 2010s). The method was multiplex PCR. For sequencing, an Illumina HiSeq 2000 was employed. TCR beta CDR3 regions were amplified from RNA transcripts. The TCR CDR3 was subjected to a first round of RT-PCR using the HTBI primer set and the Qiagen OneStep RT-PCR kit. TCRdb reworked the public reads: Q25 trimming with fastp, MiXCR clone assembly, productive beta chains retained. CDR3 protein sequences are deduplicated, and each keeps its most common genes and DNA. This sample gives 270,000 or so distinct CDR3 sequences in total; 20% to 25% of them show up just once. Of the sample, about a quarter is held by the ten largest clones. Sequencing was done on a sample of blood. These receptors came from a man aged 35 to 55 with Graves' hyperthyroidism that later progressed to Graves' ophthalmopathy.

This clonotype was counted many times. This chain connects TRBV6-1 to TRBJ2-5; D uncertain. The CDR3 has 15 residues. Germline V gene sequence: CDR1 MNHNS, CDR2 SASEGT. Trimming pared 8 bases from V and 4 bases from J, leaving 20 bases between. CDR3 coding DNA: TGTGCCAGCGGCCCTTCCGGCGAGCTCTTAGAGACCCAGTACTTC. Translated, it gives CASGPSGELLETQYF.

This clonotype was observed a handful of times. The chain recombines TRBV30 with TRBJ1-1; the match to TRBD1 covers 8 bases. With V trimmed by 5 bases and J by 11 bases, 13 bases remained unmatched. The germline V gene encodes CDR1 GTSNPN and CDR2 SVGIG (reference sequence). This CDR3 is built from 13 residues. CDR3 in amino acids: CAWDRGSLLSAFF. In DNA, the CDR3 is TGTGCCTGGGACAGGGGTAGCCTTCTCTCGGCTTTCTTT.

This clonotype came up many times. The DNA for the CDR3 is TGTGCCAGCAGTGATGCCCTGGGACAGGGAGTAGACGAGCAGTACTTC. It encodes CASSDALGQGVDEQYF. The rearrangement uses TRBV2 and TRBJ2-7; 9 bases are a match to TRBD1. V was pared by 3 bases and J by 5 bases, with 11 bases of the junction left unmatched. The CDR3 runs 16 residues. The V gene's germline CDR1 is SNHLY and CDR2 FYNNEI.

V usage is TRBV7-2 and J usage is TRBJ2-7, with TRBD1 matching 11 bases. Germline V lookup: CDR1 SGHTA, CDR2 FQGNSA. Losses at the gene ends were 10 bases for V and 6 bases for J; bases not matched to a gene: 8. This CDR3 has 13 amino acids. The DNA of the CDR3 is TGTGCCACGGGTAGGGGACAGGGGGGCGAGCAGTACTTC. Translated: CATGRGQGGEQYF.

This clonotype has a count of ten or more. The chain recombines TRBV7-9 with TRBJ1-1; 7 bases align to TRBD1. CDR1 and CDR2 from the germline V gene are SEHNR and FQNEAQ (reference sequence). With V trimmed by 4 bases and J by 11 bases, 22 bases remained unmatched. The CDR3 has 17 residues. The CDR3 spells CASSSWATTGTVRLAFF. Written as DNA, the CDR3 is TGTGCCAGCAGCTCGTGGGCCACGACCGGGACAGTTCGGTTGGCTTTCTTT.

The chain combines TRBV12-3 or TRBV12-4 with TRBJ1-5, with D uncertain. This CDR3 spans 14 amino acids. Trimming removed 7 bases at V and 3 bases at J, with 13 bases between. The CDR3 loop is CASILAGHNQPQHF. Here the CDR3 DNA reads TGTGCCAGCATCCTAGCCGGTCACAATCAGCCCCAGCATTTT.

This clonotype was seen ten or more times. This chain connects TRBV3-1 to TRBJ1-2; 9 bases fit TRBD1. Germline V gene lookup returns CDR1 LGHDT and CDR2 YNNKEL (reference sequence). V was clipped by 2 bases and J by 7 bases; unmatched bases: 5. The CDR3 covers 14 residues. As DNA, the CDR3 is TGTGCCAGCAGCCAATTACAGGGGGCGGGTGGCTACACCTTC. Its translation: CASSQLQGAGGYTF.

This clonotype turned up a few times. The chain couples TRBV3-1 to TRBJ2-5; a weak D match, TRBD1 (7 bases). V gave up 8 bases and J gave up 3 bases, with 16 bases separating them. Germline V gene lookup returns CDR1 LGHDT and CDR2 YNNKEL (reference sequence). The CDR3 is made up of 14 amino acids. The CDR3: CASGGTDGKETQYF. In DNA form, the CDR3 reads TGTGCCAGCGGGGGGACAGACGGAAAAGAGACCCAGTACTTC.

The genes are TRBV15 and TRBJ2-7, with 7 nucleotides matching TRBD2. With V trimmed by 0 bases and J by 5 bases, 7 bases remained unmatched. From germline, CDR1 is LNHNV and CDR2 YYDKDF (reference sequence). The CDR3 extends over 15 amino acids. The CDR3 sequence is CATSRDPAGADEQYF. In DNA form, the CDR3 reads TGTGCCACCAGCAGAGATCCGGCGGGAGCGGACGAGCAGTACTTC.

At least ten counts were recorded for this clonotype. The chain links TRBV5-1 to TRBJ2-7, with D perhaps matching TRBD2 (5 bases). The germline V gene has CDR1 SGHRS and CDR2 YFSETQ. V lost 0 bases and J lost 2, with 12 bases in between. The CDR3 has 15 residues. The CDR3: CASSLGGRGPYEQYF. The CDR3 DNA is TGCGCCAGCAGCTTGGGTGGGAGAGGCCCCTACGAGCAGTACTTC.

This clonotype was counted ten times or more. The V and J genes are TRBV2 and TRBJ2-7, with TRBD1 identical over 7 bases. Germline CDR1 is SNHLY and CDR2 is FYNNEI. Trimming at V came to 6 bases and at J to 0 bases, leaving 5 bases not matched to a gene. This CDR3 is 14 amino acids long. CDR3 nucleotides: TGTGCCAGCAGATTGACAGGGAGCTCCTACGAGCAGTACTTC. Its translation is CASRLTGSSYEQYF.

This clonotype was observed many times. The CDR3: CASSSPLRNPTGELFF. The CDR3 DNA sequence: TGTGCCAGCAGCTCGCCTCTTAGGAATCCCACCGGGGAGCTGTTTTTT. The rearrangement joins TRBV5-5 to TRBJ2-2; the D is unclear. The CDR3 extends over 16 amino acids. Germline-derived CDR1 and CDR2 are SGHKS and YYEKEE (reference sequence). V lost 3 bases and J lost 4, with 16 bases in between.